A selection of T cell receptor beta chains follows, all from one sample in a study of blood T cell repertoires in COVID-19. The table came from immunoSEQ multiplex PCR; TCRdb's copy has only in-frame clones and leaves some out. The sample consists of roughly 73,000 clones, about 69% of them appearing once. Sample: peripheral blood. The receptors come from a man between 65 and 85 years old with acute or convalescent COVID-19. Each CDR3 is given with its conserved first and last residue. The D gene is left open where the match is weak. Some rows have no size entry. The others give once, few or many, or a class for an expanded clone.

j_call d_call v_call clone_size cdr3_nt cdr3_aa
TRBJ2-7 TRBD2 TRBV27 . TGTGCCAGCATCAGGACTAGCAGTCCCTACGAGCAGTACTTC CASIRTSSPYEQYF
TRBJ1-1 TRBD1 TRBV7-9 . TGTGCCAGCAGCCCTCAGGGGGACGCTGAAGCTTTCTTT CASSPQGDAEAFF
TRBJ2-3 TRBD2 TRBV6-5 once TGTGCCAGCAGTTACTCGAAGCGGGAGGGGGGGGATACGCAGTATTTT CASSYSKREGGDTQYF
TRBJ2-1 . TRBV15 . TGTGCCACCAGCAGAGCGAAAAACAGCCTCACCTACAATGAGCAGTTCTTC CATSRAKNSLTYNEQFF
TRBJ2-2 . TRBV9 . TGTGCCAGCAGCCCGGGACTGAACACCGGGGAGCTGTTTTTT CASSPGLNTGELFF
TRBJ1-5 . TRBV7-2 . TGTGCCAGCAGCTTATGGGGGCGCGGCAATCAGCCCCAGCATTTT CASSLWGRGNQPQHF
TRBJ2-1 TRBD2 TRBV7-8 once TGTGCCAGCAGCGCCACTAGCGGGAGGTTCTATGAGCAGTTCTTC CASSATSGRFYEQFF
TRBJ2-7 . TRBV7-2 few TGTGCCAGCAGCTTAGAGGGTAGCGGCCTAGGACTCGAGCAGTACTTC CASSLEGSGLGLEQYF
TRBJ2-7 . TRBV6-5 . TGTGCCAGCAGTTACTCGACAGGCGGGTCTGAAGAGCAGTACTTC CASSYSTGGSEEQYF
TRBJ2-2 TRBD2 TRBV19 . TGTGCCAGTAGTATGGGGCACGGGACTAGCGGGAGGGCCGGAAACACCGGGGAGCTGTTTTTT CASSMGHGTSGRAGNTGELFF
TRBJ1-1 . TRBV2 . TGTGCCAGCAGTGGACAGGAAGCTTTCTTT CASSGQEAFF
TRBJ2-1 . TRBV2 . TGTGCCAGCAGGGCGGTGAGCTCCTACAATGAGCAGTTCTTC CASRAVSSYNEQFF
TRBJ2-2 TRBD2 TRBV19 . TGTGCCAGTAGTATAGTAGGGCCTAGCGGAGGAAACACCGGGGAGCTGTTTTTT CASSIVGPSGGNTGELFF
TRBJ2-7 TRBD1 TRBV27 few TGTGCCAGCAGTTTCTGGGACAGGGGCTACGAGCAGTACTTC CASSFWDRGYEQYF
TRBJ1-1 . TRBV5-8 . TGTGCCAGCCCCCGGCAGGGGAACACTGAAGCTTTCTTT CASPRQGNTEAFF
TRBJ2-5 TRBD2 TRBV7-3 . TGTGCCAGCAGCCCCGGTCCGGGACTAGCGGGAGAAGAGACCCAGTACTTC CASSPGPGLAGEETQYF
TRBJ2-1 TRBD1 TRBV27 . TGTGCCAGCAGTTTGTCCCGGGACAGGGGCGGTGAGCAGTTCTTC CASSLSRDRGGEQFF
TRBJ1-1 TRBD1 TRBV18 . TGTGCCAGCTCACCACGACAGGGGGCGACGGACACTGAAGCTTTCTTT CASSPRQGATDTEAFF
TRBJ1-2 TRBD1 TRBV28 . TGTGCCAGCAGTCCTGGGGACAGGGACTCCTATGGCTACACCTTC CASSPGDRDSYGYTF
TRBJ2-7 TRBD1 TRBV28 . TGTGCCGGGAGAGGGGGCTTCGGGGAGCAGTACTTC CAGRGGFGEQYF
TRBJ2-7 . TRBV6-5 . TGTGCCAGCAGTTATGCGGCGGGCCCCTCCTACGAGCAGTACTTC CASSYAAGPSYEQYF